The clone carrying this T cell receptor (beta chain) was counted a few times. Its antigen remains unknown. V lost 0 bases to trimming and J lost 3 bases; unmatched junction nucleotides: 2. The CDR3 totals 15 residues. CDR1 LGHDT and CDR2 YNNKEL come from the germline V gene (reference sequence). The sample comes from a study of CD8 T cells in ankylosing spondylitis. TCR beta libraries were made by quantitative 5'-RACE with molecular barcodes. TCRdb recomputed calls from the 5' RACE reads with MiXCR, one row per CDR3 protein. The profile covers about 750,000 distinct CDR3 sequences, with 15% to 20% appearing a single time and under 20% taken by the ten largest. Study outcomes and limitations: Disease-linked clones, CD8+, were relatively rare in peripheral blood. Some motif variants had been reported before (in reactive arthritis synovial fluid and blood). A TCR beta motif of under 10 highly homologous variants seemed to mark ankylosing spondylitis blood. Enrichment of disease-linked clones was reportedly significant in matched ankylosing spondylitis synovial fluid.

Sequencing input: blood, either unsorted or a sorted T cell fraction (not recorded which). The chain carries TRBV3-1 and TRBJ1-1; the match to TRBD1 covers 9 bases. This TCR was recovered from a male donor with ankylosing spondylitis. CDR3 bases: TGTGCCAGCAGCCAAGAGGGACAGGGTTACACTGAAGCTTTCTTT. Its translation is CASSQEGQGYTEAFF.